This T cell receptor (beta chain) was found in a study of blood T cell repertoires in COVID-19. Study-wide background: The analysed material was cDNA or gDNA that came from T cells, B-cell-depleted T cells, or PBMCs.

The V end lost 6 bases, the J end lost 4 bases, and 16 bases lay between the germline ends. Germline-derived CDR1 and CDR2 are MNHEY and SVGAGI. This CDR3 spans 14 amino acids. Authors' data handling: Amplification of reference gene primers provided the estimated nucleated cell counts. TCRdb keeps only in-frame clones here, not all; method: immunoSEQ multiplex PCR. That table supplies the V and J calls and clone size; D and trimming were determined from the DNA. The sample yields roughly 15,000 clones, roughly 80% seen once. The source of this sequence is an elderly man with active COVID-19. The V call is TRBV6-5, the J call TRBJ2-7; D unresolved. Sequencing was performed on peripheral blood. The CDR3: CASRTIASRYEQYF. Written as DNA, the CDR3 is TGTGCCAGCAGGACGATAGCCTCAAGATACGAGCAGTACTTC.